The 2 T cell receptor beta chains in this list originate from one sample, sequenced in a study of T cells in localized non-small cell lung cancer. Sequencing was performed with immunoSEQ multiplex PCR; in TCRdb, only in-frame clones are kept and a portion is missing. The sample lists tens of thousands of clones; just under 85% were seen once. This material consisted of peripheral blood, taken before any cancer treatment. These receptors came from a female donor older than 55 with stage I lung adenocarcinoma.

The genes are TRBV19 and TRBJ1-1, with 9 bases matching TRBD1. The CDR3 spans 16 residues. Germline values: CDR1 LNHDA, CDR2 SQIVND (reference sequence). V lost 3 bases, J lost 6 bases, and 11 bases stayed unmatched. CDR3 sequence reads: CASSILHRGREPEAFF. The CDR3 DNA follows: TGTGCCAGTAGTATCCTCCACAGGGGGCGTGAGCCTGAAGCTTTCTTT.

V is TRBV13 and J is TRBJ1-4; D unresolved. CDR3 size: 15 residues. Trimming cost V 2 bases and J 3 bases, with 10 bases left between them. The germline V gene has CDR1 PRHDT and CDR2 FYEKMQ (reference sequence). The CDR3 here is CASSLFGESNEKLFF. The CDR3 region has the DNA TGTGCCAGCAGCTTATTTGGCGAGTCTAATGAAAAACTGTTTTTT.